A single sample is the source of the 21 T cell receptor beta chains below, sequenced in a study of cytomegalovirus exposure and HLA in healthy donors. Some clones are missing from TCRdb's copy, which holds only in-frame ones; the method was immunoSEQ multiplex PCR. In the table there are some 250,000 clones, nearly 90% of which are singletons. The sample comprised PBMCs. All receptors come from a woman younger than 35 in good health and CMV-seronegative.

The V and J genes are TRBV7-9 and TRBJ2-1; D not resolved. Germline-derived CDR1 and CDR2 are SEHNR and FQNEAQ (reference sequence). V lost 5 bases and J lost 0, with 11 bases in between. The CDR3 spans 15 residues. The CDR3 protein is CASSHSMTSYNEQFF. In DNA, the CDR3 is TGTGCCAGCAGCCACAGTATGACCTCCTACAATGAGCAGTTCTTC.

A word on this clone: An end of the junction does not agree with germline; a read error may underlie this. The V gene is TRBV11-2, the J gene TRBJ1-2; 7 bases agree with TRBD1. The germline V gene encodes CDR1 SGHAT and CDR2 FQNNGV. The CDR3 sequence is 12 residues long. CDR3 loop: CASSLDRAGYTF. The CDR3 DNA follows: TGTGCCAGCAGCCTAGACAGGGCTGGCTACACCTTC.

A single count supports this clone. The rearrangement joins TRBV4-3 to TRBJ2-1; D possibly corresponds to TRBD1 (6 bases). CDR1 and CDR2 from the germline V gene are LGHNA and YSLEER. CDR3 length: 17 amino acids. V was pared by 2 bases and J by 0 bases, with 14 bases between. The CDR3 bases are TGCGCCAGCAGCCAAAGGGGCCCACAGGGCTCCTACAATGAGCAGTTCTTC. Its protein product is CASSQRGPQGSYNEQFF.

V and J are TRBV5-1 and TRBJ2-2; maybe TRBD2 (6 bases). The V gene lost 4 bases and the J gene lost 5 bases, with 15 bases spanning the gap. This CDR3 spans 15 amino acids. Germline V gene data show CDR1 as SGHRS and CDR2 as YFSETQ. In DNA form, the CDR3 reads TGCGCCAGCAGCCCTGGGGGGATTATAACCGGGGAGCTGTTTTTT. Translation gives CASSPGGIITGELFF.

The genes are TRBV4-1 and TRBJ1-5; 10 positions agree with TRBD1. The V and J ends lost 4 bases and 5 bases, in that order; junction bases with no gene match: 5. The CDR3 runs 15 residues. Germline CDR1 is MGHRA and CDR2 is YSYEKL. The DNA for the CDR3 is TGCGCCAGCAGCCGAGGGACAGGGGCCGATCAGCCCCAGCATTTT. It is translated as CASSRGTGADQPQHF.

The chain combines TRBV30 with TRBJ2-1, with TRBD2 identical over 11 bases. The germline V gene has CDR1 GTSNPN and CDR2 SVGIG (reference sequence). V gave up 3 bases and J gave up 4 bases; unmatched junction bases: 5. The length of the CDR3 is 15 residues. In DNA form, the CDR3 reads TGTGCCTGGAGCCTAGGACTAGCGGGTTACAATGAGCAGTTCTTC. Its translation is CAWSLGLAGYNEQFF.

The chain links TRBV23-1 to TRBJ1-4; 7 bases are a match to TRBD1. TRBV23-1 is assigned to the ORF class and has an uncertain function. The V gene end was trimmed by 9 bases and the J gene end by 5 bases; junction bases not matched to a gene: 18. CDR3 length: 17 amino acids. As DNA, the CDR3 is TGCGCCAGAAGGACAGGATGTATAGGAAGAGAGAATGAAAAACTGTTTTTT. Translation gives CARRTGCIGRENEKLFF.

This clone has just a few counts. This chain uses TRBV28 with TRBJ2-7; a weak D match, TRBD1 (6 bases). Germline assignment: CDR1 MDHEN and CDR2 SYDVKM. The germline V and J ends were trimmed by 5 bases and 1 base, with 9 bases remaining between them. The CDR3 runs to 13 residues. Written as DNA, the CDR3 is TGTGCCAGCAGTCCAGGGGAGTCCTACGAGCAGTACGTC. Its translation is CASSPGESYEQYV.

The chain recombines TRBV27 with TRBJ1-2, with a possible D match to TRBD1 (6 bases). V was cut by 2 bases and J by 2 bases, with 12 bases left in between. The CDR3 has 15 amino acids. Germline lookup yields CDR1 MNHEY and CDR2 SMNVEV (reference sequence). The CDR3 DNA sequence: TGTGCCAGCAGTTTACAGGGGACACCGAACTATGGCTACACCTTC. Encoded protein: CASSLQGTPNYGYTF.

The rearrangement joins TRBV4-1 to TRBJ2-6; D ambiguous. The CDR3 length is 17 residues. Trimming pared 4 bases from V and 0 bases from J, leaving 13 bases between. CDR1 MGHRA and CDR2 YSYEKL come from the germline V gene. The CDR3 nucleotides read TGCGCCAGCAGCCCCCCACAACAGCCCTCTGGGGCCAACGTCCTGACTTTC. Protein: CASSPPQQPSGANVLTF.

The V call is TRBV7-6, the J call TRBJ2-6; D not resolved. The CDR3 is 15 residues long. Trimming took off 0 bases at V and 1 base at J, with 4 bases between the two ends. Germline V gives CDR1 SGHVS, CDR2 FNYEAQ. CDR3 nucleotide sequence: TGTGCCAGCAGCTTAGCCCCATCTGGGGCCAACGTCCTGACTTTC. Protein sequence: CASSLAPSGANVLTF.

The chain employs TRBV5-1 and TRBJ2-2, with a tentative D call TRBD1 (5 bases). This CDR3 region has 15 residues. Per germline, CDR1 SGHRS and CDR2 YFSETQ. The V gene lost 1 base and the J gene lost 2 bases, with 9 bases spanning the gap. CDR3 in amino acids: CASSLFRENTGELFF. In DNA form, the CDR3 reads TGCGCCAGCAGCTTGTTCAGGGAAAACACCGGGGAGCTGTTTTTT.

The V and J genes are TRBV12-2 and TRBJ1-5. TRBV12-2 is tagged as a pseudogene. The CDR3 runs to 16 residues. CDR3 DNA sequence: TGTGCAAGTCGCTTCGTAGTAGATCGGACTTATCAGCCCCAGCATTTT. Protein product: CASRFVVDRTYQPQHF.

The gene calls are TRBV9 and TRBJ1-1, with D uncertain. Between the trimmed V and J ends, which lost 0 bases and 3 bases, there was a span of 9 bases. The CDR3 sequence is 14 residues long. Germline CDR1 and CDR2: SGDLS and YYNGEE. Here the CDR3 reads CASSVERWDTEAFF. The DNA for the CDR3 is TGTGCCAGCAGCGTAGAGAGGTGGGACACTGAAGCTTTCTTT.

The chain couples TRBV2 to TRBJ2-7, with unresolved D. The germline CDR1 and CDR2 sequences are SNHLY and FYNNEI. V dropped 3 bases and J dropped 1 base, with 4 bases sitting between them. The CDR3 runs 12 residues. CDR3: CASSDGSYEQYF. The DNA for the CDR3 is TGTGCCAGCAGTGACGGTTCCTACGAGCAGTACTTC.

The chain uses TRBV27 and TRBJ1-2; the D gene is possibly TRBD1 (5 bases). The CDR3 is 14 amino acids. V lost 4 bases and J lost 4, with 13 bases in between. The germline CDR1 and CDR2 sequences are MNHEY and SMNVEV (reference sequence). Here the CDR3 DNA reads TGTGCCAGCAGTTCCGCGGGACCTAGCTATGGCTACACCTTC. Encoded protein: CASSSAGPSYGYTF.

The rearrangement uses TRBV14 and TRBJ1-1, with unresolved D. From germline, CDR1 is SGHDN and CDR2 FVKESK. The CDR3 covers 15 residues. The ends were cut back, 1 base at V and 4 bases at J, with 13 bases in the middle. In nucleotides, the CDR3 is TGTGCCAGCAGCCAAGGTGATGGTGATAGCACTGAAGCTTTCTTT. Amino acids: CASSQGDGDSTEAFF.

This clone was observed a single time. This chain connects TRBV7-6 to TRBJ1-6, with 7 bases that match TRBD1. This CDR3 contains 15 residues. In germline, CDR1 is SGHVS, CDR2 FNYEAQ. The junction had 5 bases not matched to a gene; V was cut back by 6 bases and J by 3 bases. The CDR3 nucleotides read TGTGCCAGCAGTCCTAACAGGGGCTATAATTCACCCCTCCACTTT. Its translation is CASSPNRGYNSPLHF.

CDR3 loop: CASSPGAGLNYEQYV. The CDR3 DNA reads as TGTGCCAGCTCACCAGGGGCCGGATTAAACTACGAGCAGTACGTC. The chain recombines TRBV18 with TRBJ2-7, with D possibly TRBD1 on 5 matching bases. The germline V gene has CDR1 KGHSH and CDR2 LQKENI. CDR3 length equals 15 residues. Trimming removed 2 bases from V and 3 bases from J, with 14 bases in between.

The chain carries TRBV11-2 and TRBJ2-3, with a weak D call TRBD2 (6 bases). The germline CDR1 and CDR2 sequences are SGHAT and FQNNGV. The CDR3 is 16 amino acids. With 1 base removed from V and 0 bases from J, the gap between germline ends came to 11 bases. CDR3 in DNA: TGTGCCAGCAGCTTAGTGGGGGGTACAAGCACAGATACGCAGTATTTT. It codes for CASSLVGGTSTDTQYF.

The V call is TRBV5-1, the J call TRBJ1-6; D uncertain. This CDR3 comprises 14 residues. Per germline, CDR1 SGHRS and CDR2 YFSETQ. Trimming shortened V by 4 bases and J by 9 bases, and 14 bases separated the two germline ends. The CDR3 protein is CASSLGELGSPLHF. Here the CDR3 DNA reads TGCGCCAGCAGCCTCGGAGAACTAGGTTCACCCCTCCACTTT.